The 15 T cell receptor beta chains below all came from one sample that was sequenced in a study of beta chain features in type 1 diabetes. The antigens these receptors bind are not known. Study-level findings and limits: The study found moderately but significantly shorter TCRB CDR3s in all four CD4+ subsets of Type 1 diabetes patients.

The investigators reverse transcribed all of the isolated RNA, so they sequenced expressed TCRB transcripts. Measured with immunoSEQ multiplex PCR; TCRdb has only the in-frame clones, and not every one. The sample has approximately 170,000 clones, 7% to 9% seen once. Sequenced material: central memory CD4+ T cells from blood. The receptors were gathered from a man aged 18 to 29 with type 1 diabetes.

A few counts support this clone. This chain uses TRBV28 with TRBJ2-5, with 7 bases that match TRBD1. Trimming at V came to 3 bases and at J to 1 base, leaving 8 bases not matched to a gene. Per germline, CDR1 MDHEN and CDR2 SYDVKM. The CDR3 consists of 16 residues. CDR3 DNA: TGTGCCAGCAGTTTCAGTCCCGGGACAGCCCAAGAGACCCAGTACTTC. Its protein is CASSFSPGTAQETQYF.

This clone was detected many times. The chain recombines TRBV6-5 with TRBJ2-2; 12 bases align to TRBD2. The CDR3 length is 15 residues. V lost 2 bases, J lost 5 bases, and 0 bases stayed unmatched. CDR1 MNHEY and CDR2 SVGAGI come from the germline V gene. CDR3 sequence: CASSYGTSGTGELFF. CDR3 sequence (DNA): TGTGCCAGCAGTTACGGGACTAGCGGGACCGGGGAGCTGTTTTTT.

This rearrangement joins TRBV7-6 to TRBJ2-2; D remains unclear. The CDR3 extends over 16 amino acids. Germline V gene data show CDR1 as SGHVS and CDR2 as FNYEAQ. Trimming stripped 0 bases from V and 5 bases from J, with 13 bases between. The DNA of the CDR3 is TGTGCCAGCAGCTTAGCGCGCCAGGTAGAGACCGGGGAGCTGTTTTTT. This encodes CASSLARQVETGELFF. Together with reference TRBV7-6 and TRBJ2-2, the CDR3 gives the full variable domain: GAGVSQSPRYKVTKRGQDVALRCDPISGHVSLYWYRQALGQGPEFLTYFNYEAQQDKSGLPNDRFSAERPEGSISTLTIQRTEQRDSAMYRCASSLARQVETGELFFGEGSRLTVL.

The chain is built from TRBV6-6 and TRBJ2-3, with 8 bases lining up with TRBD2. The germline gives CDR1 MNHNY, CDR2 SVGAGI (reference sequence). The CDR3 loop spans 16 amino acids. With V trimmed by 5 bases and J by 4 bases, 11 bases remained unmatched. CDR3 coding DNA: TGTGCCAGCAGTACCCGGACTAGCTTGTTATCAGATACGCAGTATTTT. Protein product: CASSTRTSLLSDTQYF.

V usage is TRBV28 and J usage is TRBJ1-5; 7 bases fit TRBD1. The CDR3 length is 15 residues. Germline CDR1 and CDR2: MDHEN and SYDVKM. V was pared by 10 bases and J by 0 bases, with 9 bases of the junction left unmatched. CDR3 sequence reads: CATDRDLYSNQPQHF. The CDR3 DNA is TGTGCCACTGACAGGGACCTATATAGCAATCAGCCCCAGCATTTT.

The chain joins TRBV6-5 to TRBJ2-5; D perhaps matches TRBD1 (5 bases). Germline values: CDR1 MNHEY, CDR2 SVGAGI. V lost 0 bases and J 7 bases, leaving 15 bases between the germline ends. CDR3 length: 15 residues. The CDR3, as DNA: TGTGCCAGCAGTTACTCGATCAGCCGTGGGGCGACCCAGTACTTC. It translates to CASSYSISRGATQYF.

This clone was observed a few times. The rearrangement joins TRBV12-2 to TRBJ1-1; whether TRBD1, the table's D call, matches the DNA was not checked. TRBV12-2 is recorded as a pseudogene. The CDR3 covers 13 residues. CDR3 nucleotides: TGTGCAAGTCGCTTAGACAGGGGGGCCGAAGCTTTCTTT. It specifies CASRLDRGAEAFF.

The chain joins TRBV11-2 to TRBJ2-1; 10 bases fit TRBD2. V was pared by 5 bases and J by 0 bases, with 4 bases of the junction left unmatched. The germline V gene encodes CDR1 SGHAT and CDR2 FQNNGV. The CDR3 runs to 16 residues. DNA for the CDR3: TGTGCCAGCAGCCGGACTAGCGGAGGCTCCTACAATGAGCAGTTCTTC. Amino acid sequence: CASSRTSGGSYNEQFF.

CDR3 region: CASSDGSGDTQYF. Here the CDR3 DNA reads TGTGCCAGCAGTGACGGGAGCGGGGATACGCAGTATTTT. The chain has TRBV6-1 and TRBJ2-3; D may be TRBD2 (6 bases). The length of the CDR3 is 13 residues. V gave up 3 bases and J gave up 6 bases, with 10 bases separating them. Looked up from germline, CDR1 is MNHNS and CDR2 is SASEGT.

This chain links TRBV5-4 with TRBJ2-5, with D possibly TRBD1 on 5 matching bases. The length of the CDR3 is 15 residues. Germline lookup yields CDR1 SGHNT and CDR2 YYREEE (reference sequence). The V end was cut by 1 base, the J end by 0 bases, with 10 bases between. CDR3 amino acids: CASSLRQLHQETQYF. Here the CDR3 DNA reads TGTGCCAGCAGCTTGAGACAGCTTCACCAAGAGACCCAGTACTTC.

V and J are TRBV4-1 and TRBJ1-1, with 7 bases lining up with TRBD1. Trimming cost V 4 bases and J 5 bases; bases outside gene matches: 4. The length of the CDR3 is 13 residues. The germline V gene has CDR1 MGHRA and CDR2 YSYEKL. The chain's CDR3 is CASSPDRDTEAFF. For the CDR3, the DNA is TGCGCCAGCAGCCCCGACAGGGATACTGAAGCTTTCTTT.

This chain uses TRBV5-1 with TRBJ1-4; D gene unclear. The V and J ends lost 5 bases and 3 bases respectively, with 11 bases between them. Germline V gene sequence: CDR1 SGHRS, CDR2 YFSETQ. The CDR3 runs to 14 residues. The CDR3 bases are TGCGCCAGCAGAGCGGGATCGGCTAATGAAAAACTGTTTTTT. It yields the protein CASRAGSANEKLFF.

This chain links TRBV6-1 with TRBJ2-1; D perhaps matches TRBD1 (7 bases). V was pared by 3 bases and J by 4 bases, with 16 bases between. CDR3 size: 16 residues. Germline V lookup: CDR1 MNHNS, CDR2 SASEGT. CDR3 coding DNA: TGTGCCAGCAGTGAGTCCCGGGCAGGGGGGTACAATGAGCAGTTCTTC. As protein: CASSESRAGGYNEQFF.

This clone was observed a handful of times. This chain uses TRBV7-8 with TRBJ2-7, with 7 bases matching TRBD1. The V gene's germline CDR1 is SGHVS and CDR2 FQNEAQ. The CDR3 contains 16 residues. V shed 5 bases and J 3 bases; nucleotides not matched to a gene: 13. CDR3 in amino acids: CASSIRTGGSFYEQYF. The CDR3 region has the DNA TGTGCCAGCAGCATACGGACAGGAGGCTCCTTCTACGAGCAGTACTTC.

This clone was found a few times. The chain employs TRBV28 and TRBJ1-2, with TRBD1 as a possible D gene (5 bases). V lost 4 bases to trimming and J lost 8 bases, with 14 bases between them. This CDR3 region has 13 residues. Looked up from germline, CDR1 is MDHEN and CDR2 is SYDVKM. The CDR3 loop is CASSYPHKGGYTF. CDR3 sequence (DNA): TGTGCCAGCAGTTACCCCCATAAGGGGGGCTACACCTTC.